Below, one T cell receptor beta chain is given with its context. This sample was included in a study of OX40 agonist ivuxolimab in advanced cancers. The length of the CDR3 is 14 residues. J lost 2 bases, V lost 1 base, and 0 bases had no gene match. Per germline, CDR1 MGHRA and CDR2 YSYEKL. Exclusion applied to patients with autoimmune disease history or systemic immunosuppression. The protocol was immunoSEQ multiplex PCR, while the TCRdb copy is restricted to in-frame clones and leaves out a portion. This table has tens of thousands of clones, about nine tenths appearing once. This sequence originates from an adult with an advanced solid tumor such as melanoma, head and neck, liver or kidney cancer. The input for sequencing was CD4+ or CD8+ T cells sorted from blood, taken in a trial of the OX40 agonist ivuxolimab. The chain links TRBV4-1 to TRBJ1-2; TRBD1 matches 8 bases. The CDR3: CASSQGTGNYGYTF. The CDR3 nucleotides read TGCGCCAGCAGCCAAGGGACAGGGAACTATGGCTACACCTTC.